This T cell receptor (beta chain) was obtained from a study of read filtering for tumor transcriptome and immune sequencing. Study summary: RNA-seq yielded only about 80 to 1,400 TCR reads, IR-seq about 4.05 to 10.27 million.

The library was built from around 400 ng RNA with molecular barcoded adaptors for alpha/delta and beta/gamma chains. TCRdb analysed the reads with MiXCR anew, one entry per CDR3 protein. Seen here are about 48,000 distinct CDR3 sequences, approximately 18% observed once, and the top ten hold approximately 15%. Bone marrow was sampled from every patient at the time of active disease. This clonotype showed up just once. This may be a read error, as it is one base from a much larger clone. The germline V gene has CDR1 MRHNA and CDR2 SNTAGT. The CDR3 extends over 11 amino acids. The sequenced material came from a population of CD138-negative cells sorted from bone marrow. The receptor was isolated from a donor older than 35 with multiple myeloma. V usage is TRBV6-4 and J usage is TRBJ1-2; D is unclear. In DNA, the CDR3 is TGTGCCAGCAGTTCCCCCCTTGGCTACAACTTC. It codes for CASSSPLGYNF.